This T cell receptor (beta chain) stems from a study of Graves' ophthalmopathy and Graves' hyperthyroidism. From RNA, the CDR3 regions of TCR beta chains were amplified and sequenced. The first-round RT-PCR employed HTBI primers together with the Qiagen OneStep RT-PCR kit. A multiplex PCR was then performed as the second round. MiXCR was run by TCRdb on the multiplex PCR reads, yielding one entry per CDR3 protein. In the table there are over 150,000 distinct CDR3 sequences, more than 30% of which are singletons. Trimming removed 4 bases at V and 8 bases at J, with 17 bases between. Germline loops: CDR1 MNHNS, CDR2 SASEGT. CDR3 size: 14 residues. Excluded were patients with other autoimmune diseases, uncontrolled infections, pregnancy or lactation. Serum thyroxine and TRAb, along with clinical symptoms, thyroid ultrasound and orbital computed tomography, were what diagnosis relied on.

This TCR was sampled from a woman in her thirties or forties with Graves' ophthalmopathy. The chain employs TRBV6-1 and TRBJ1-1; D not resolved. The source material was peripheral blood. The CDR3 protein is CASSVRVSRTEAFF. CDR3 in DNA: TGTGCCAGCAGTGTCCGGGTCTCCAGGACCGAAGCTTTCTTT.